The 21 T cell receptor beta chains below come from one sample, sequenced in a study of regulatory T cells in long-lasting Graves disease. The time point was: newly diagnosed GD, antithyroid drugs for less than 3 months. PBMC-derived RNA was used for the TCR library. Investigators prepared the TCR beta libraries by applying iRepertoire HTBI primers and Arm-PCR of CDR3 regions. Each CDR3 protein is one row after TCRdb ran MiXCR on the multiplex PCR reads. Here the sample spans about 460,000 distinct CDR3 sequences, 14% being singletons. Another study also made use of these data, one on T cells in Graves' hyperthyroidism and ophthalmopathy.

The source material was peripheral blood mononuclear cells (PBMCs), sampled at new diagnosis, from a patient treated with antithyroid drugs. The receptors here all came from a woman aged 45-65 years with Graves disease.

This clonotype appeared many times. The chain couples TRBV29-1 to TRBJ2-3; the match to TRBD1 covers 10 bases. In germline, CDR1 is SQVTM, CDR2 ANQGSEA. The V segment lost 3 bases and the J segment 2 bases; nucleotides outside the gene matches: 14. The CDR3 has 18 amino acids. This CDR3 reads CSVEGGTGDPSITDTQYF. In DNA form, the CDR3 reads TGCAGCGTTGAGGGTGGGACAGGGGATCCCTCTATCACAGATACGCAGTATTTT.

This clonotype was observed a handful of times. The J gene is TRBJ2-1, the V gene TRBV19; 7 bases are a match to TRBD2. Looked up from germline, CDR1 is LNHDA and CDR2 is SQIVND (reference sequence). The V gene end was trimmed by 3 bases and the J gene end by 0 bases; junction bases not matched to a gene: 11. CDR3 length equals 18 residues. Here the CDR3 reads CASSIGLAESISYNEQFF. In nucleotides, the CDR3 is TGTGCCAGTAGTATCGGGCTAGCGGAATCTATCTCCTACAATGAGCAGTTCTTC.

The chain carries TRBV7-9 and TRBJ1-2; maybe TRBD1 (5 bases). The germline V gene encodes CDR1 SEHNR and CDR2 FQNEAQ (reference sequence). The CDR3 runs 15 residues. Trimming left V 1 base short and J 3 bases short, with 12 bases between. The DNA for the CDR3 is TGTGCCAGCAGCTTAGGATGGGGGACCTACTATGGCTACACCTTC. Its translation is CASSLGWGTYYGYTF.

Of note for this clonotype: The junction shows a germline mismatch at one end, possibly a read error. The V and J genes are TRBV10-1 and TRBJ1-1; no reliable D call. The CDR3 runs 13 residues. Germline V lookup: CDR1 WNHNN, CDR2 SYGVQD (reference sequence). CDR3 amino acids: CASSPLQNTGAFF. CDR3 coding DNA: TGCGCCAGCAGTCCCCTCCAGAACACTGGAGCTTTCTTT.

The sample holds many counts of this clonotype. The CDR3 nucleotides are TGTGCCAGCAGCTCGATAGAGCAACAAGCGGGAGGGCCCCACAATGAGCAGTTCTTC. This sequence encodes CASSSIEQQAGGPHNEQFF. The chain combines TRBV7-6 with TRBJ2-1, with 10 bases matching TRBD2. Germline CDR1 is SGHVS and CDR2 is FNYEAQ. This CDR3 has 19 amino acids. V was pared by 4 bases and J by 5 bases, with 17 bases of the junction left unmatched. Full variable domain (outside the CDR3, taken from reference TRBV7-6 and TRBJ2-1): GAGVSQSPRYKVTKRGQDVALRCDPISGHVSLYWYRQALGQGPEFLTYFNYEAQQDKSGLPNDRFSAERPEGSISTLTIQRTEQRDSAMYRCASSSIEQQAGGPHNEQFFGPGTRLTVL.

The V and J genes are TRBV2 and TRBJ2-1, with D perhaps matching TRBD2 (5 bases). This CDR3 spans 15 amino acids. Germline CDR1 and CDR2: SNHLY and FYNNEI. The ends were cut back, 6 bases at V and 4 bases at J, with 16 bases in the middle. The CDR3 DNA is TGTGCCAGCAGCTTGGACGTAAGACTATACAATGAGCAGTTCTTC. Residues: CASSLDVRLYNEQFF. Full variable domain (outside the CDR3, taken from reference TRBV2 and TRBJ2-1): EPEVTQTPSHQVTQMGQEVILRCVPISNHLYFYWYRQILGQKVEFLVSFYNNEISEKSEIFDDQFSVERPDGSNFTLKIRSTKLEDSAMYFCASSLDVRLYNEQFFGPGTRLTVL.

This clonotype occurred many times. The chain recombines TRBV30 with TRBJ2-1; a weak D match, TRBD1 (6 bases). CDR3 length: 13 residues. Germline CDR1 is GTSNPN and CDR2 is SVGIG (reference sequence). V shed 4 bases and J shed 6 bases, with 13 bases lying between them. The DNA for the CDR3 is TGTGCCTGGATCTCAAACAGGGCCAATGAGCAGTTCTTC. It translates to CAWISNRANEQFF.

Remarks on this clonotype: A read error may explain this, as a much larger clone is one base away. The chain carries TRBV5-1 and TRBJ1-1; the D is unclear. Trimming removed 3 bases at V and 5 bases at J, with 17 bases between. CDR1 is SGHRS and CDR2 is YFSETQ in the germline V gene. The CDR3 contains 15 residues. This CDR3 reads CASSSLPGERTEAFF. DNA of the CDR3: TGCGCCAGCAGCTCCCTGCCTGGGGAAAGGACTGAAGCTTTCTTT.

This clonotype was counted a few times. J is TRBJ2-1 and V is TRBV7-9, with a tentative D call TRBD2 (5 bases). The CDR3 loop spans 20 amino acids. Per the germline V gene, CDR1 is SEHNR and CDR2 is FQNEAQ (reference sequence). Trimming removed 5 bases from V and 3 bases from J, with 29 bases in between. The CDR3, as DNA: TGTGCCAGCAGCCCACCCCTTGGATCGGAGGCACGATCCGGCTACAATGAGCAGTTCTTC. Translating gives CASSPPLGSEARSGYNEQFF.

This rearrangement joins TRBV5-1 to TRBJ1-1, with a possible D match to TRBD1 (6 bases). CDR3 length: 14 residues. Germline CDR1 is SGHRS and CDR2 is YFSETQ. The V end was cut by 0 bases, the J end by 10 bases, with 16 bases between. The CDR3 reads CASSLEFGQQAAFF. Written as DNA, the CDR3 is TGCGCCAGCAGCTTGGAATTCGGACAGCAAGCAGCTTTCTTT.

The V gene is TRBV7-9, the J gene TRBJ2-3; 11 bases are shared with TRBD2. Gene TRBJ2-1 matches the end of the DNA better, so the J call may be wrong. The CDR3 loop spans 18 amino acids. CDR1 and CDR2 from the germline V gene are SEHNR and FQNEAQ (reference sequence). CDR3: CASSLTSRPSGRPDEQFF. CDR3 coding DNA: TGTGCCAGCAGCTTAACCTCTCGGCCTAGCGGGAGGCCGGATGAGCAGTTCTTC.

V gene TRBV5-1 combines with J gene TRBJ1-2; D ambiguous. This CDR3 comprises 14 residues. V was cut by 0 bases and J by 4 bases, with 10 bases left in between. Germline CDR1 and CDR2: SGHRS and YFSETQ. The CDR3: CASSLDGSLYGYTF. CDR3 nucleotides: TGCGCCAGCAGCTTGGATGGCAGCCTCTATGGCTACACCTTC.

This chain joins TRBV19 and TRBJ2-4, with 12 bases identical to TRBD1. The CDR3 is 17 residues long. The J segment lost 3 bases and the V segment lost 5 bases, leaving 8 bases of the junction unmatched. CDR1 is LNHDA, CDR2 SQIVND, per germline (reference sequence). CDR3 nucleotides: TGTGCCAGTAGTTTGACGGGACAGGGGGCTGACAAAAACATTCAGTACTTC. Protein: CASSLTGQGADKNIQYF.

This clonotype has ten or more counts. J is TRBJ2-1 and V is TRBV29-1, with a tentative D call TRBD2 (7 bases). Germline V lookup: CDR1 SQVTM, CDR2 ANQGSEA. With 2 bases removed from V and 9 bases from J, the gap between germline ends came to 20 bases. The CDR3 loop spans 15 amino acids. CDR3 in DNA: TGCAGCGTTGAATTGACAGTGGGAGGGGGTAGTGAGCAGTTCTTC. Translation gives CSVELTVGGGSEQFF.

This clonotype was recorded many times. The V gene is TRBV5-1, the J gene TRBJ2-5; 10 bases are a match to TRBD2. Per germline, CDR1 SGHRS and CDR2 YFSETQ. The CDR3 contains 15 residues. J gave up 5 bases and V 7 bases, and 11 bases lay outside the gene matches. DNA of the CDR3: TGCGCCAGCGGCCCGAGCGGGAGGGCCGGGGAGACCCAGTACTTC. As protein: CASGPSGRAGETQYF.

The count of this clonotype is one. The chain links TRBV5-1 to TRBJ2-3; D is possibly TRBD1 (5 bases). This CDR3 has 14 amino acids. V dropped 1 base and J dropped 4 bases, with 10 bases sitting between them. CDR1 is SGHRS, CDR2 YFSETQ, per germline. This chain's CDR3 is CASSLSAGPDTQYF. The CDR3 bases are TGCGCCAGCAGCTTGTCGGCAGGGCCAGATACGCAGTATTTT.

A few counts support this clonotype. This chain connects TRBV24-1 to TRBJ2-3; perhaps TRBD2 as D (7 bases). CDR1 and CDR2 from the germline V gene are KGHDR and SFDVKD. V lost 8 bases to trimming and J lost 1 base, with 12 bases between them. The CDR3 contains 14 residues. The CDR3 DNA sequence: TGTGCCACCAAGGGGGAGGGGGGCACAGATACGCAGTATTTT. Translation: CATKGEGGTDTQYF.

This clonotype was picked up many times. This chain connects TRBV28 to TRBJ2-7, with no clear D. Germline loops: CDR1 MDHEN, CDR2 SYDVKM. The CDR3 runs to 18 residues. Trimming took 3 bases from V and 4 from J, leaving 25 bases between them. The CDR3 loop is CASSFALVFGELLYEQYF. For the CDR3, the DNA is TGTGCCAGCAGTTTCGCACTTGTTTTTGGGGAACTTTTGTACGAGCAGTACTTC.

This rearrangement joins TRBV7-8 to TRBJ2-7, with D possibly TRBD2 on 6 matching bases. Germline V lookup: CDR1 SGHVS, CDR2 FQNEAQ. Trimming removed 5 bases from V and 3 bases from J, with 17 bases in between. The CDR3 extends over 15 amino acids. The CDR3 region has the DNA TGTGCCAGCAGCCAGGAGGGGCGGCGATTCTACGAGCAGTACTTC. Its translation: CASSQEGRRFYEQYF. Variable domain in full (rest from reference TRBV7-8 and TRBJ2-7): GAGVSQSPRYKVAKRGQDVALRCDPISGHVSLFWYQQALGQGPEFLTYFQNEAQLDKSGLPSDRFFAERPEGSVSTLKIQRTQQEDSAVYLCASSQEGRRFYEQYFGPGTRLTVT.

The J gene is TRBJ2-1, the V gene TRBV12-3 or TRBV12-4, with 12 positions matching TRBD2. This CDR3 region has 14 residues. The V and J ends lost 6 bases and 8 bases, in that order; junction bases with no gene match: 5. The CDR3 nucleotides are TGTGCCAGCAGACTAGCGGGAGGTGGTGATGAGCAGTTCTTC. Translated, it gives CASRLAGGGDEQFF.

This clonotype was seen at least ten times. The chain is built from TRBV2 and TRBJ2-3, with 13 bases lining up with TRBD2. With V trimmed by 5 bases and J by 4 bases, 12 bases remained unmatched. The CDR3 runs 18 residues. Looked up from germline, CDR1 is SNHLY and CDR2 is FYNNEI. The CDR3 region has the DNA TGTGCCAGCAGTTCCGGACTAGCGGGAGATGGGGGGGCAGATACGCAGTATTTT. Translation: CASSSGLAGDGGADTQYF.